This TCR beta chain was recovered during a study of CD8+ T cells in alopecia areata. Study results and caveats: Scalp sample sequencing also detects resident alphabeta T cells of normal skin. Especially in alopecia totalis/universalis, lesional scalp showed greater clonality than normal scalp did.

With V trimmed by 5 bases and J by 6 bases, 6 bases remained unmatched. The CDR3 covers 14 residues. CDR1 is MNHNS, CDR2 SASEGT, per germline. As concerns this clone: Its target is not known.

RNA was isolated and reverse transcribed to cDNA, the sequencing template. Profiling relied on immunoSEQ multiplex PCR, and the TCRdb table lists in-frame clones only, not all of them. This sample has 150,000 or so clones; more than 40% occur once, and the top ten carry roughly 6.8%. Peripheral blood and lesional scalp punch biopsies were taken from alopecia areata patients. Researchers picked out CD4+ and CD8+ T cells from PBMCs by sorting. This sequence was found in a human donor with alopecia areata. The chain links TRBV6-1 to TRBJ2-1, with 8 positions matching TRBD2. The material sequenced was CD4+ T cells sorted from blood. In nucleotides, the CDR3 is TGTGCCAGCAGTCCAGCGGGAGAAGTCAATGAGCAGTTCTTC. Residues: CASSPAGEVNEQFF.